Presented here are 27 T cell receptor beta chains from one specimen sequenced in a study of cytomegalovirus exposure and HLA in healthy donors. Researchers ran the PCR with 60 Vbeta and 13 Jbeta primers. Assay used: immunoSEQ multiplex PCR; TCRdb lists only in-frame clones, some missing. The sample carries roughly 51,000 clones, around 82% recorded once. Sequencing was performed on PBMCs. The receptors originated from a boy younger than 18 in good health and CMV-seropositive.

The V and J genes are TRBV7-9 and TRBJ2-1; D is possibly TRBD1 (5 bases). V was clipped by 7 bases and J by 6 bases, with 16 bases between them. Germline values: CDR1 SEHNR, CDR2 FQNEAQ (reference sequence). The CDR3 totals 14 residues. Here the CDR3 reads CASKARVGPNEQFF. The DNA for the CDR3 is TGTGCCAGCAAGGCTAGGGTGGGGCCCAATGAGCAGTTCTTC.

This clone came up a few times. The CDR3 sequence is CASSFEPDRVYEQYF. Here the CDR3 DNA reads TGTGCCAGCAGCTTTGAACCGGACAGGGTCTACGAGCAGTACTTC. This chain uses TRBV5-4 with TRBJ2-7, with TRBD1 matching 8 bases. Germline V CDR1 and CDR2: SGHNT, YYREEE (reference sequence). This CDR3 has 15 residues. Unmatched junction bases numbered 7, after V lost 2 bases and J lost 3 bases.

The chain recombines TRBV2 with TRBJ1-1; TRBD1 is a possible D gene (5 bases). The germline V and J ends were trimmed by 5 bases and 0 bases, with 13 bases remaining between them. This CDR3 region has 15 residues. CDR1 and CDR2 from the germline V gene are SNHLY and FYNNEI. CDR3 coding DNA: TGTGCCAGCAGTTCGGGGGGGAAAATGAACACTGAAGCTTTCTTT. It translates to CASSSGGKMNTEAFF.

DNA of the CDR3: TGTGCCAGCAGCCCAGGGTTTCCGGGGGAGCTGTTTTTT. This translates into CASSPGFPGELFF. The gene calls are TRBV5-4 and TRBJ2-2; TRBD1 might be the D (5 bases). Trimming pared 4 bases from V and 8 bases from J, leaving 12 bases between. The CDR3 length is 13 residues. The germline V gene has CDR1 SGHNT and CDR2 YYREEE (reference sequence).

This sequence joins TRBV29-1 and TRBJ2-1, with 10 bases lining up with TRBD1. Losses at the gene ends were 3 bases for V and 6 bases for J; bases not matched to a gene: 5. Germline values: CDR1 SQVTM, CDR2 ANQGSEA. This CDR3 has 14 amino acids. CDR3 residues: CSVDGTGVFNEQFF. The CDR3 region has the DNA TGCAGCGTTGATGGGACAGGGGTGTTCAATGAGCAGTTCTTC.

The CDR3 nucleotides are TGTGCCAGCAGTGAAGGTGGGGGGGGCACAGATACGCAGTATTTT. Translation: CASSEGGGGTDTQYF. The rearrangement links TRBV6-4 to TRBJ2-3; TRBD2 aligns across 7 bases. V shed 3 bases and J 1 base; nucleotides not matched to a gene: 4. Germline CDR1 is MRHNA and CDR2 is SNTAGT. The CDR3 is made up of 15 amino acids.

The chain recombines TRBV19 with TRBJ1-4, with D perhaps TRBD1 (5 bases). Trimming removed 11 bases at V and 6 bases at J, with 19 bases between. The CDR3 totals 14 residues. Per the germline V gene, CDR1 is LNHDA and CDR2 is SQIVND (reference sequence). CDR3 amino acids: CASPWGDSDEKLFF. CDR3 DNA sequence: TGTGCCTCTCCGTGGGGGGATAGCGATGAAAAACTGTTTTTT.

J is TRBJ2-1 and V is TRBV7-9; 8 bases fit TRBD1. CDR3 size: 11 residues. Germline trimming cut 3 bases from V and 12 bases from J; bases unmatched to any gene: 1. CDR1 is SEHNR, CDR2 FQNEAQ, per germline (reference sequence). CDR3 in amino acids: CASSFDRGQFF. CDR3 sequence (DNA): TGTGCCAGCAGCTTCGACAGGGGGCAGTTCTTC.

The chain couples TRBV2 to TRBJ2-2; 7 nucleotides line up with TRBD1. There are 13 residues in the CDR3. Looked up from germline, CDR1 is SNHLY and CDR2 is FYNNEI. V gave up 7 bases and J gave up 6 bases; unmatched junction bases: 5. CDR3 amino acids: CASKKTGPGELFF. The DNA for the CDR3 is TGTGCCAGCAAAAAGACAGGGCCCGGGGAGCTGTTTTTT.

The V call is TRBV27, the J call TRBJ2-3, with a weak D call TRBD1 (5 bases). The CDR3 is 12 amino acids. The V gene's germline CDR1 is MNHEY and CDR2 SMNVEV (reference sequence). V was trimmed by 6 bases and J by 8 bases, leaving 12 bases between them. CDR3 amino acids: CASRSRVFTQYF. In DNA, the CDR3 is TGTGCCAGCAGATCCAGGGTGTTTACGCAGTATTTT.

Written as DNA, the CDR3 is TGCGCCAGCAGCCGTGGCAGACAAGAGACCCAGTACTTC. It translates to CASSRGRQETQYF. The chain couples TRBV4-1 to TRBJ2-5, with D uncertain. Per germline, CDR1 MGHRA and CDR2 YSYEKL. V gave up 4 bases and J gave up 2 bases, with 8 bases separating them. This CDR3 is 13 amino acids long.

This chain connects TRBV6-1 to TRBJ2-3, with D possibly matching TRBD1 (6 bases). The CDR3 spans 13 residues. The V end was cut by 6 bases, the J end by 2 bases, with 9 bases between. From germline, CDR1 is MNHNS and CDR2 SASEGT. CDR3 nucleotide sequence: TGTGCCAGCAGGACAGGAGACACAGATACGCAGTATTTT. Protein product: CASRTGDTDTQYF.

This chain uses TRBV19 with TRBJ2-3, with TRBD1 matching 9 bases. CDR1 LNHDA and CDR2 SQIVND come from the germline V gene (reference sequence). This CDR3 has 14 amino acids. With 6 bases clipped from V and 6 bases from J, the junction kept 7 bases outside the gene matches. CDR3 DNA sequence: TGTGCCAGTAGACCGGGACAGGGAATCGATACGCAGTATTTT. Protein sequence: CASRPGQGIDTQYF.

The V gene is TRBV7-9, the J gene TRBJ1-4; D is uncertain. Per germline, CDR1 SEHNR and CDR2 FQNEAQ (reference sequence). CDR3 length equals 16 residues. Deletions cut 5 bases from V and 0 bases from J, with 13 bases between. CDR3 DNA: TGTGCCAGCAGCCGTACCAGTCCCGCAACTAATGAAAAACTGTTTTTT. Translation gives CASSRTSPATNEKLFF.

For the CDR3, the DNA is TGTGCCAGCAGCTTTAGCCTAACTAATGAAAAACTGTTTTTT. Its translation is CASSFSLTNEKLFF. The gene calls are TRBV7-9 and TRBJ1-4; D is unclear. V lost 3 bases and J 1 base, leaving 6 bases between the germline ends. Germline V gene lookup returns CDR1 SEHNR and CDR2 FQNEAQ (reference sequence). This CDR3 has 14 residues.

The chain joins TRBV19 to TRBJ2-3; 7 positions agree with TRBD2. The germline CDR1 and CDR2 sequences are LNHDA and SQIVND (reference sequence). V lost 3 bases, J lost 5 bases, and 8 bases stayed unmatched. The CDR3 covers 15 residues. CDR3 residues: CASSMATSLGDTQYF. CDR3 nucleotide sequence: TGTGCCAGTAGTATGGCGACTAGCCTCGGAGATACGCAGTATTTT.

This clone has more than one count but fewer than ten. The junction departs from the called germline gene at one end, perhaps through a read error. Distinct nucleotide sequences in the sample also encode this CDR3. V is TRBV4-1 and J is TRBJ1-6; no definite D call. In germline, CDR1 is MGHRA, CDR2 YSYEKL. This CDR3 is 15 amino acids long. This chain's CDR3 is CASSQDHVSQSPLHF. Written as DNA, the CDR3 is TGTGCCAGCAGCCAAGATCACGTAAGCCAATCACCCCTCCACTTT.

Worth noting for this clone: At one boundary the junction diverges from the germline segment, which might be a read error. The V and J genes are TRBV7-9 and TRBJ2-1; the match to TRBD2 covers 8 bases. Germline lookup yields CDR1 SEHNR and CDR2 FQNEAQ (reference sequence). The CDR3 totals 15 residues. CDR3 nucleotide sequence: TGTGCCGGCAGCGGGGGACTTTCAATCGATGGTGAGCAGTTCTTC. Residues: CAGSGGLSIDGEQFF.

This chain joins TRBV19 and TRBJ1-1; a possible D gene is TRBD1 (6 bases). This CDR3 spans 14 amino acids. V was trimmed by 5 bases and J by 1 base, leaving 11 bases between them. Germline CDR1 LNHDA, CDR2 SQIVND (reference sequence). The CDR3 reads CASSLTTGNTEAFF. In DNA, the CDR3 is TGTGCCAGTAGTTTAACGACAGGGAACACTGAAGCTTTCTTT.

CDR3 DNA sequence: TGTGCCAGCAGCTCCACTATGAAATTTAGGACCCAGTACTTC. Amino acid sequence: CASSSTMKFRTQYF. The chain has TRBV7-9 and TRBJ2-5, with D unclear. This CDR3 region has 14 residues. From germline, CDR1 is SEHNR and CDR2 FQNEAQ (reference sequence). V lost 4 bases and J lost 7, with 16 bases in between. The full variable domain, completed using reference TRBV7-9 and TRBJ2-5, is DTGVSQNPRHKITKRGQNVTFRCDPISEHNRLYWYRQTLGQGPEFLTYFQNEAQLEKSRLLSDRFSAERPKGSFSTLEIQRTEQGDSAMYLCASSSTMKFRTQYFGPGTRLLVL.

The chain employs TRBV4-1 and TRBJ1-1; D is uncertain. V lost 3 bases, J lost 3 bases, and 14 bases lay in between. Germline V gene data show CDR1 as MGHRA and CDR2 as YSYEKL. The CDR3 has 15 amino acids. DNA for the CDR3: TGCGCCAGCAGCCAGTACTCGACTGCGGACACTGAAGCTTTCTTT. Protein: CASSQYSTADTEAFF.

This chain connects TRBV27 to TRBJ1-6; TRBD1 matches 10 bases. Germline values: CDR1 MNHEY, CDR2 SMNVEV (reference sequence). The CDR3 spans 14 residues. J lost 13 bases, V lost 5 bases, and 8 bases had no gene match. CDR3 region: CASSPGQGFPPLHF. CDR3 nucleotides: TGTGCCAGCAGTCCGGGACAGGGGTTCCCGCCCCTCCACTTT.

The genes are TRBV7-8 and TRBJ1-4, with a tentative D call TRBD1 (5 bases). Germline V CDR1 and CDR2: SGHVS, FQNEAQ. V dropped 1 base and J dropped 6 bases, with 9 bases sitting between them. The CDR3 is 14 residues long. DNA for the CDR3: TGTGCCAGCAGCTTAGGTGGGGGGGATGAAAAACTGTTTTTT. This translates into CASSLGGGDEKLFF.

V gene TRBV27 combines with J gene TRBJ2-5, with 11 positions matching TRBD2. V dropped 5 bases and J dropped 4; count of bases not matched to a gene: 6. The CDR3 contains 15 residues. Per the germline V gene, CDR1 is MNHEY and CDR2 is SMNVEV (reference sequence). The CDR3 DNA reads as TGTGCCAGCAGTCCTAGCGGGGGGCCCCTAGAGACCCAGTACTTC. It encodes CASSPSGGPLETQYF.

CDR3: CASSPRGRLAKNIQYF. CDR3 in DNA: TGTGCCAGCAGCCCGAGAGGTCGCTTAGCCAAAAACATTCAGTACTTC. The genes are TRBV5-6 and TRBJ2-4; D ambiguous. Trimming removed 4 bases from V and 0 bases from J, with 14 bases in between. CDR1 is SGHDT and CDR2 is YYEEEE in the germline V gene. The CDR3 is made up of 16 amino acids.

As for this clone: One end of the junction does not line up with germline, which may come from a read error. The V and J genes are TRBV7-9 and TRBJ1-5; D is unclear. The CDR3 loop spans 15 amino acids. The germline CDR1 and CDR2 sequences are SEHNR and FQNEAQ (reference sequence). The CDR3 sequence is CSSSQDGYSNQPQHF. The CDR3 nucleotides are TGTTCCAGCAGCCAAGACGGGTATAGCAATCAGCCCCAGCATTTT.

The chain has TRBV6-5 and TRBJ2-7; D unclear. The CDR3 runs 16 residues. In germline, CDR1 is MNHEY, CDR2 SVGAGI. Trimming left V 0 bases short and J 0 bases short, with 12 bases between. The CDR3 DNA is TGTGCCAGCAGTTACTCTCCCCCTCGTAGCTCCTACGAGCAGTACTTC. It yields the protein CASSYSPPRSSYEQYF.